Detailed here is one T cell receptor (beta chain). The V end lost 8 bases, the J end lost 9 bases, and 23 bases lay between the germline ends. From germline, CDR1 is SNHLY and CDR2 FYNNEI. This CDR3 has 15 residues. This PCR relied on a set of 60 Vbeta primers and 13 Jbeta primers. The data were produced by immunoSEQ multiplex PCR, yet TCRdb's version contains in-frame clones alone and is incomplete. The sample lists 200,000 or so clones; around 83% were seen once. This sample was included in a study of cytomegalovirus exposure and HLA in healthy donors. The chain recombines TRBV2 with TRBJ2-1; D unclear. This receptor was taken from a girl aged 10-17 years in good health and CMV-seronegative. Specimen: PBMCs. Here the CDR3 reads CASFVSGPYFGEQFF. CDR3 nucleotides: TGTGCCAGCTTTGTTTCAGGCCCATATTTCGGTGAGCAGTTCTTC.